This T cell receptor (beta chain) was identified in a study of T cells in Graves' hyperthyroidism and ophthalmopathy. V gave up 6 bases and J gave up 7 bases; unmatched junction bases: 8. Germline V gives CDR1 DFQATT, CDR2 SNEGSKA (reference sequence). There are 13 residues in the CDR3. Authors of the study amplified TCR beta CDR3 regions from RNA transcripts. The TCR CDR3 first-round RT-PCR relied on the HTBI primer set. TCRdb re-derived calls from the multiplex PCR reads in MiXCR, one entry per CDR3 protein. Seen here are approximately 640,000 distinct CDR3 sequences, 17% observed once, and the top ten hold about 14%.

The receptor's source is a man aged 45 to 65 with Graves' hyperthyroidism. The V gene is TRBV20-1, the J gene TRBJ1-2, with 10 bases that match TRBD1. The sample consisted of blood. The CDR3 here is CSARSGTGVGYTF. CDR3 DNA sequence: TGCAGTGCAAGGAGCGGGACAGGGGTTGGCTACACCTTC.